This T cell receptor beta chain was obtained from a study of T cell responses to AZD1222 COVID-19 vaccine. On the study more broadly: Recipients boosted at about 4 weeks or about 12 weeks are pooled.

Germline V gene lookup returns CDR1 LGHNA and CDR2 YNFKEQ. V was clipped by 0 bases and J by 1 base, with 7 bases between them. CDR3 length: 16 amino acids. Study-wide results and caveats: Increased Spike-specific TCR breadth and depth were observed after two AZD1222 doses. In all cases, repertoires were sampled only after the peak T cell response.

On this clone itself: Its antigen is unidentified.

Using immunoSEQ multiplex PCR, the repertoire was profiled, and TCRdb retains in-frame clones only, with some absent. This sample carries about 85,000 clones, roughly 85% of them seen once, and the ten largest clones take more than 6%. This TCR derives from an adult in good health. The sample consisted of peripheral blood, taken on day 0 of AZD1222 vaccination. The chain is built from TRBV4-2 and TRBJ2-6, with D possibly matching TRBD2 (5 bases). CDR3 DNA: TGTGCCAGCAGCCAAGAAGAGGGTTCTGGGGCCAACGTCCTGACTTTC. This gives the protein CASSQEEGSGANVLTF.